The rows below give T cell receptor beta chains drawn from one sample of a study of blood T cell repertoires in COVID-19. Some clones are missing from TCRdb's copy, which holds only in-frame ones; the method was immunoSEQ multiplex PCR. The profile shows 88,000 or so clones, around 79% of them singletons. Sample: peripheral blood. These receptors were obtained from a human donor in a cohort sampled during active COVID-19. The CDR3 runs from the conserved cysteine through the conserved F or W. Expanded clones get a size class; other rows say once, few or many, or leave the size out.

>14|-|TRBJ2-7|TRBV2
CASRGLAGGGEQYF
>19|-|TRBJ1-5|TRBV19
CASSKGPGRGLLSNQPQHF
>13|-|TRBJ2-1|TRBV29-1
CSAGGIDYNEQFF
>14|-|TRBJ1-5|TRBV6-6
CASTNRQDNQPQHF
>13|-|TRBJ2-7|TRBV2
CASRPSGSYEQYF
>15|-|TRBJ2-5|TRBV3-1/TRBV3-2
CASSQAAGVVETQYF
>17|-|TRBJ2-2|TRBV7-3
CASSPTSGRAGAGELFF
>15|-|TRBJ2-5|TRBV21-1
CASSSWDRNEETQYF
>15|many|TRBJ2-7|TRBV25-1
CASSESLGGTGEQYF
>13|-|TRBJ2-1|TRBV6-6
CASRGLSYNEQFF
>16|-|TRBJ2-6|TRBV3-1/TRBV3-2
CASSSRTGSGANVLTF
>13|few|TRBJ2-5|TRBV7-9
CASSLDRQETQYF
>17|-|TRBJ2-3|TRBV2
CASRSLAGGGGTDTQYF
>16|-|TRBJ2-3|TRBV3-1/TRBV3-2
CASSRYRGRGEDTQYF
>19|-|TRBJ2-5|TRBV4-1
CASSRGLAGGEGYQETQYF